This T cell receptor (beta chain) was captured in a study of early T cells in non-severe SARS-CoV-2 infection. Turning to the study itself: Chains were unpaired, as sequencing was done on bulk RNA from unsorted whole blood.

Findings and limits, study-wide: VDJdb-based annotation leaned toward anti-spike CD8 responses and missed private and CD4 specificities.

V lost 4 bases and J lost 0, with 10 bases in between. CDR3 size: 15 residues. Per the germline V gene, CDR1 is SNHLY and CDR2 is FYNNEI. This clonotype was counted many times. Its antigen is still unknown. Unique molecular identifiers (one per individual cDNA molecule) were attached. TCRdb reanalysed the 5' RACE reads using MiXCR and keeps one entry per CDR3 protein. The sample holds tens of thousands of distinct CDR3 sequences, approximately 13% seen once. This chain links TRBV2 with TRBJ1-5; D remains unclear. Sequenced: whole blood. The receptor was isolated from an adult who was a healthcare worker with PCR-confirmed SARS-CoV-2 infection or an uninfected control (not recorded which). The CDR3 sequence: CASSGYTDSNQPQHF. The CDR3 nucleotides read TGTGCCAGCAGTGGCTATACAGATAGCAATCAGCCCCAGCATTTT.